This TCR beta chain derives from a study of T cell repertoires in cytomegalovirus infection. About the study: From public TCR beta signatures came an indication of both CMV infection and matching HLA type. Overall study results and limits: Pooled public TCR beta family frequency picked out CMV carriers with the relevant HLA. The study found HLA-C-restricted CMV-specific TCR beta clonotypes dominating the ex vivo response.

This CDR3 is built from 18 residues. From germline, CDR1 is MNHEY and CDR2 SVGEGT. Trimming took 6 bases from V and 7 from J; bases not matched to a gene: 17. TCRdb independently ran MiXCR on the reads; one entry per CDR3 protein. The sample has 150,000 to 200,000 distinct CDR3 sequences, around 14% seen once; the top ten hold roughly a quarter. Concerning this clonotype itself: Its specificity is unknown.

Sequences were obtained from PBMCs. The TCR originated in a human donor in good health (CMV status not recorded). Some clones in this sample may be carry-over from other donors' samples. The chain uses TRBV6-2 or TRBV6-3 and TRBJ2-2; TRBD2 aligns across 10 bases. The CDR3 loop is CASRPLHGLAGVIGELFF. DNA of the CDR3: TGTGCCAGCAGACCATTACACGGGCTAGCGGGAGTTATCGGGGAGCTGTTTTTT.